The entry below gives a single T cell receptor (beta chain) sequence along with its context. At least ten counts were recorded for this clonotype. Its recognized antigen is unknown. Base qualities are not provided; no much larger clone lies one nucleotide away. Stable Graves' hyperthyroidism was defined as no progression to ophthalmopathy during 18 months of follow-up. The hyperthyroidism patients were between 18 and 65 years old and newly diagnosed, with a disease duration of less than 2 months. The study excluded patients with uncontrolled infections, other autoimmune diseases, pregnancy or lactation. Clinical symptoms, serum thyroxine and TRAb, thyroid ultrasound, and orbital computed tomography formed the basis for the diagnoses. PBMCs were isolated from about 9.1 ml of fresh peripheral blood by Ficoll-Paque density gradient centrifugation. Total RNA was extracted with Trizol reagent, and quality was checked on an Agilent 2100 Bioanalyzer.

The TCR beta CDR3 regions were amplified from RNA transcripts. A first-round RT-PCR of the TCR CDR3 used the HTBI primer set with the Qiagen OneStep RT-PCR kit. Libraries were constructed in a second round of multiplex PCR, after which size selection and purification were performed. The libraries were sequenced on an Illumina HiSeq2000 using paired-end 100 bp reads. The published analysis was carried out like this. SOAPnuke was used to process the raw data, throwing out any read that contained adapters or uncalled bases, had a mean Phred below 15, or lacked an exact constant-primer or identifier match. High-quality paired reads were merged with COPE v1.2.5, and unique nucleotide sequences were defined as clonotypes. MiTCR v1.1 was used to align the clonotypes against IMGT TRBV, TRBD and TRBJ reference segments. The analysis included only V-J combinations with a frequency above 0.0001, which together covered over 98% of the repertoires. A TCS score was defined as the ratio of F50 (clonal expansion) to E x V (chaos), with BLOSUM62-based TCRdist applied between CDR3 peptides within each V-J. Welch's t-statistics and random forest reduced around 510 V-J features to 13, which were used in a naive Bayes classifier (R e1071). TCRdb's own reprocessing of the public reads used fastp at Q25 and MiXCR and kept productive beta chains. Rows are combined by CDR3 protein, so each entry shows the most common genes and DNA. The V and J calls, along with clone size, are taken from TCRdb and not from the paper's own processing. For this sample the table gives roughly 200,000 distinct CDR3 sequences, of which roughly a sixth were detected only once. The top ten hold roughly 55% of the sample.

This sample was taken from a study of T cells in Graves' hyperthyroidism and ophthalmopathy (dated by TCRdb to between 2018 and 2021). Study-level background: Peripheral blood was sampled at the time of initial diagnosis, prior to any treatment. In several Graves' hyperthyroidism patients, the study also compared T-cell repertoires from thyroid tissue with T-cell repertoires from blood. Prospective prediction of ophthalmopathy was tested in an independent validation cohort consisting of roughly 20 hyperthyroidism patients and more than 15 patients who later progressed to ophthalmopathy. The 95 to 100 discovery patients were randomly divided into training and test sets at a 7:3 ratio. To identify distinguishing TCR V-J signatures, a discovery cohort of around 98 patients was used, comprising some 45 with Graves' ophthalmopathy and some 57 with stable Graves' hyperthyroidism. The paper describes TCR Vbeta CDR3 sequencing of 135 peripheral blood samples, made up of 43 ophthalmopathy patients, 70 to 75 hyperthyroidism patients and some 17 progressor patients. Once sampling was done, hyperthyroidism patients were given methimazole at a starting dose of 30 mg daily, whereas ophthalmopathy patients were given high-dose intravenous methylprednisolone. General findings and caveats noted by the study authors: In validation, the model predicted progression to ophthalmopathy a median of roughly 6.1 months before onset, with about 64% sensitivity and 72.22% specificity. Blood samples also contained most of the expanded thyroid clonotypes (frequency above 0.001), which suggests that blood repertoires may reflect thyroid immune responses. No statistical method was used to set the sample size in advance, and investigators knew the group allocation. In cross-validation, a model built on a 13 V-J signature told ophthalmopathy apart from stable hyperthyroidism with under 90% sensitivity and 81% to 82% specificity, and in testing the same model reached 80%/75%.

Counted from cysteine to phenylalanine, this CDR3 has 12 amino acids. The retained sequence is limited to the CDR3, 36 bases, with the frame set at the first base. V is pared back by 2 bases and J by 3 bases, with 5 bases lying between the germline termini. CDR1 and CDR2 are drawn from the germline V gene: SNHLY, FYNNEI. The sequence came from a woman between 45 and 60 years old with Graves' hyperthyroidism. The chain couples TRBV2 to TRBJ2-7; the best D guess is TRBD1, with 5 bases matching. The sample comprised blood. The DNA reads as follows: TGTGCCAGCAGTGAACAGGGCTACGAGCAGTACTTC. This sequence encodes CASSEQGYEQYF.